Sequencing of this T cell receptor (beta chain) was carried out in a study of cytomegalovirus exposure and HLA in healthy donors (dated by TCRdb to about 2017). Background for the entire study: In an earlier analysis of 550 to 750 of the donors, 250 to 350 Gb of sequence data and 120 million or so unique TCR beta sequences from 150 million to 200 million T cells were reported. Donor age, sex, ethnicity and CMV serostatus were compiled alongside the repertoire data. Roughly 300 gigabases of sequencing data and 80 million or so unique TCR sequences were included in an early release covering several hundred HLA-typed donors. HLA typing covered class I and class II loci at four-digit resolution. Among about 390 genotyped donors of the cohort, an average of roughly 240,000 unique TCR beta nucleotide sequences were sequenced per donor, 15% to 20% of them non-productive. A later genetic analysis took genome-wide SNP genotypes for about 55% of the roughly 670 donors and used that subset as a discovery cohort. Besides the first cohort of around 700 subjects, a separate validation cohort made up of over 100 different subjects was used. Every discovery cohort repertoire had been produced on one sequencing platform. Rather than drawing on any new phenotypic data, the later analysis identified candidate immune exposures from TCR beta sequences and the way those sequences occurred across donors. The aim of the study was to test whether cataloging public T cell receptors could identify signatures of past pathogen exposure. To predict cytomegalovirus infection status, the study brought together high-throughput TCR immunosequencing, statistical association of individual TCRs with disease status, and machine learning. An earlier analysis of approximately 580 of the donors used high-throughput TCR beta sequencing to judge whether each TCR beta V gene segment behaved as functional or pseudogenic. Typing coverage varied by locus: roughly 629-640 donors for A, B, C, DRB1 and DQB1; under 550 for DQA1; 600 to 610 for DPA1; around 450 for DPB1. The study profiled the T cell repertoires of 500 to 800 subjects by immunosequencing and related them to cytomegalovirus serostatus. Among the roughly 370 genotyped donors, around 81% belonged to the genetic ancestry cluster associated with self-reported Caucasian donors. A later analysis re-analyzed previously published TCR beta repertoires from 666 donors and added high-resolution HLA genotyping to study TCR occurrence patterns. Roughly 5 DR-DQ haplotypes were handled as single units for association and clustering, since linkage in the cohort was strong.

As concerns this clone: The target of this receptor is not known. Base qualities are missing; no much larger clone stands one base away.

Its CDR3 holds 15 amino acids, cysteine through phenylalanine. CDR3 DNA is the only sequence kept; it has 45 bases, read in frame from the first base. CDR1 is given as MDHEN and CDR2 as SYDVKM, both from the germline V gene. V ends up 7 bases short and J 4 bases short, with an unmatched junction base count of 11. Library preparation was by the immunoSEQ multiplex PCR assay. For the multiplex PCR, a mixture combining 60 forward primers for TCR Vbeta segments and 13 reverse primers for TCR Jbeta segments was used. Amplification of the CDR3 region of rearranged TCR beta genes was performed with a multiplex PCR assay on genomic DNA. The Illumina HiSeq System was used to sequence the amplified TCR beta libraries as 87-base-pair reads. In the paper's pipeline: In a later analysis, tens of millions of unique TCR beta chains were counted across the approximately 620 repertoires, and roughly 11 million of these chains were shared by at least two donors. Raw reads were error-corrected and collapsed into unique sequences with a nearest-neighbor algorithm that merged closely related sequences to remove PCR and sequencing errors. V, D and J gene segments were assigned by aligning CDR3 sequences to IMGT reference sequences. Each retained sequence needed at least a six-nucleotide match to both a V gene segment and a J gene segment. A rearrangement was called productive if the CDR3 had no stop codons and remained in frame with V and J, and every other rearrangement was called non-productive. Following IMGT convention, CDR3 was defined as the stretch from the second conserved V-encoded cysteine to the conserved J-encoded phenylalanine. Sequences without an unambiguous match to a single V gene segment were excluded from the earlier analysis of about 630 of the donors. An earlier analysis of about 600 of the donors called V segments functional above 56.7% productive rearrangements and segregating when the between-donor standard deviation exceeded 5%. A statistical classification framework was developed to diagnose cytomegalovirus status using the catalog of TCR beta chain sequences. V and J gene assignment, in a later analysis, came from comparing TCR nucleotide sequences with IMGT/GENE-DB human TR gene sequences. A later analysis assigned CDR3 sequences and most-parsimonious VDJ recombination scenarios with the TCRdist pipeline. In a later analysis, each TCR beta chain was defined by its CDR3 amino acid sequence together with its V-gene family, and reads lacking a unique V-gene family were excluded. A later analysis removed 592 highly shared, low-generation-probability nucleotide sequences to deal with suspected cross-contamination and a sequencing artifact. For each public chain, a later analysis derived a clonal expansion index from normalized ranks of inferred template counts within each repertoire. In a later analysis, generation probabilities were computed with a VDJ recombination model fitted to out-of-frame rearrangements, and the resulting probabilities were checked against IGoR. A later analysis scored TCR-TCR, TCR-HLA and TCR-CMV co-occurrence with hypergeometric tests, applying a repertoire-size bias correction to TCR pairs. A later analysis estimated false discovery rates by permuting HLA or CMV assignments 20 times. In a later analysis, co-occurring TCRs were grouped using DBSCAN, and TCRdist sequence similarity was added for clustering within HLA-allele-positive subsets. Repertoires with fewer than 30,000 or more than 120,000 public chains, plus five repertoires with anomalous nucleotide sharing, were excluded from co-occurrence clustering. TCRdb retrieved this table from immuneACCESS and kept in-frame rearrangements only. Not all clones are present; in checked studies, unresolved V genes account for under half, and no reason is known for the remainder. Clonal size and the V and J genes are those of that table, whereas D and trimming came from the DNA. The sample table lists approximately 150,000 clones, approximately 67% of them with a count of one. Clones ranked in the top ten supply 6.5% of the sample.

Study-wide findings and limitations: While some public TCRs were present in many individuals, most TCR sequences turned up only very rarely across donors. Linkage disequilibrium might explain the correlated functional status among segregating V segments, but an unknown experimental factor could not be excluded. In a later analysis, TCR association rates were found to vary across HLA loci, with the most associated TCRs seen for DRB1 alleles and the fewest for HLA-C alleles. The 87-base-pair reads could not distinguish some IMGT-functional V segments, including TRBV6-2 and TRBV6-3, so those segments were excluded. Compared with equally common non-associated chains, HLA-associated TCR beta chains in a later analysis were more clonally expanded and had lower generation probabilities. A group of highly shared sequence variants was considered likely to be a technical artifact of the sequencing pipeline. A few of the identified cytomegalovirus-associated TCR beta chains were confirmed in vitro to be specific for cytomegalovirus antigens. In an earlier analysis of some 500 of the donors, most TCR beta V segments appeared in productive rearrangements about 87% or about 30% of the time, broadly matching IMGT annotations. The cohort was sequenced for TCR beta chains only, and without alpha or paired-chain data the features that could be detected were limited. When HLA alleles, especially DR and DQ, strongly co-occurred, TCR associations were difficult to assign to individual alleles. In a later genetic analysis, a missense DCLRE1C variant was associated with V-gene and J-gene trimming of TCR beta chains, and the association was replicated in an independent cohort. A total of 164 TCR beta chains were listed by the study as associated with cytomegalovirus. Cytomegalovirus status was reported to be diagnosed by the classifier with high specificity and sensitivity in both the original and validation cohorts. HLA typing was unavailable for some donors at each locus, so association tests used only the typed subset. A later analysis associated about 18,000 TCR beta sequences with specific HLA alleles at a false discovery rate of 0.05. In a later analysis, most CMV-associated TCR beta chains were found to appear HLA-restricted, with HLA associations seemingly driven largely by CMV exposure. According to a later genetic analysis, donors in an Asian-associated ancestry cluster had fewer N-insertions in productive TCRs than the roughly 700-donor mean. A further reported finding was that TCR beta sequences accurately predicted the HLA-A and HLA-B alleles for most subjects in the first cohort. Roughly uniform sequencing depth across donors was assumed in presence/absence analyses, although this assumption may not hold. Because counts were too low, seventeen rarely observed V segments, including chromosome 9 orphons, were left out of the earlier analysis of about 500 of the donors. It was suggested by the authors that the approach could potentially be generalized to other disease states and immunological phenotypes. CMV serostatus was the only immune exposure information available for the cohort. A later analysis reported that several top co-occurrence clusters appeared linked to parvovirus B19, influenza, CMV and Epstein-Barr virus.

The cohort comprised around 690 healthy bone marrow donors. At the time of sampling, all cohort members were nominally healthy, though unrecorded immune exposures were likely present. The donor was CMV seronegative and was included in the group of 352 seronegative cohort members. A peripheral blood sample was collected from each donor, and TCR beta sequencing was performed on peripheral blood mononuclear cells. The Qiagen DNeasy Blood Extraction Kit was used to extract genomic DNA from the blood cell samples. This chain is built from TRBV28 and TRBJ2-7; a stretch of 9 junction bases matches TRBD2. The sample comprised PBMCs. The sequence was collected from a woman in her sixties or seventies in good health and CMV-seronegative. The CDR3 loop reads CASTLHSGSNYEQYF. The nucleotide sequence is TGTGCCAGCACCCTTCATAGCGGGAGTAATTACGAGCAGTACTTC.